This T cell receptor beta chain came from a study of regulatory T cells in long-lasting Graves disease. In its sample, this clonotype was seen a few times. Time point here: newly diagnosed GD, antithyroid drugs for less than 3 months. The TCR library was made from RNA that had been extracted from PBMCs in TRIzol. American Thyroid Association guidelines served as the basis for diagnosing Graves' disease. HTBI primers from iRepertoire and Arm-PCR of CDR3 regions yielded the TCR beta libraries. TCRdb fed the multiplex PCR reads into MiXCR, producing one record per CDR3 protein. The repertoire holds 550,000 to 700,000 distinct CDR3 sequences, with about 16% as singletons. The CDR3 is made up of 18 amino acids. After removal of 0 bases from V and 1 base from J, the junction contained 8 bases not matched to a gene. The germline V gene has CDR1 MNHEY and CDR2 SMNVEV (reference sequence). These data were also reused for a study on T cells in Graves' hyperthyroidism and ophthalmopathy. From that second work: First-round RT-PCR targeting the TCR CDR3 was performed with the HTBI primer set. Ophthalmopathy was separated from stable hyperthyroidism by a 13 V-J model. Ophthalmopathy prediction by the model preceded onset by a median about 6 months.

The sample in question was peripheral blood mononuclear cells (PBMCs), obtained at new diagnosis, from a patient treated with antithyroid drugs. The TCR originated in a man younger than 35 with Graves disease. The chain carries TRBV27 and TRBJ1-4; 7 bases fit TRBD1. The CDR3 here is CASSLSGQTLLTNEKLFF. The CDR3 coding sequence is TGTGCCAGCAGTTTATCGGGACAGACTCTCCTAACTAATGAAAAACTGTTTTTT.